One and the same sample provided the 26 T cell receptor beta chains below, sequenced in a study of shared clonotypes between healthy human individuals (dated by TCRdb to about 2020). Library preparation used the immunoSEQ multiplex PCR assay. Entries here come from immuneACCESS through TCRdb and include only in-frame sequences with V and J called. Some clones fail to appear in such tables; in the studies checked, an unresolved V gene covers under half of the shortfall, and the cause of the remainder is unknown. For this sample the table gives about 600,000 clones, of which almost 97% were detected only once. Around 0.06% of the sample is held by the ten biggest clonotypes. The sequenced sample was naive CD4+ T cells sorted from blood. This specimen's cell subset or site label, interpreted: CD45RA+ positively selected. All receptors come from a woman aged 25 to 45 in good health.

The V call is TRBV19, the J call TRBJ2-1; 7 bases line up with TRBD2. Germline-derived CDR1 and CDR2 are LNHDA and SQIVND (reference sequence). CDR3 length: 14 amino acids. V trimming: 7 bases; J trimming: 8 bases; junction bases outside the gene matches: 11. CDR3 residues: CASKWREGHHEQFF. CDR3 nucleotide sequence: TGTGCCAGTAAATGGAGGGAGGGCCACCATGAGCAGTTCTTC.

The gene calls are TRBV15 and TRBJ2-4; no firm D call. V lost 3 bases to trimming and J lost 6 bases, with 15 bases between them. The CDR3 contains 15 residues. Germline CDR1 LNHNV, CDR2 YYDKDF (reference sequence). For the CDR3, the DNA is TGTGCCACCAGCAGGGGCTCGAGAGTTACAAACATTCAGTACTTC. Translated, it gives CATSRGSRVTNIQYF.

The chain carries TRBV19 and TRBJ2-2, with a tentative D call TRBD2 (5 bases). Germline CDR1 is LNHDA and CDR2 is SQIVND (reference sequence). With 5 bases removed from V and 3 bases from J, the gap between germline ends came to 19 bases. This CDR3 contains 17 residues. CDR3 sequence: CASSFAGWEKDTGELFF. The CDR3 DNA reads TGTGCCAGTAGTTTTGCTGGTTGGGAGAAAGACACCGGGGAGCTGTTTTTT.

This rearrangement joins TRBV19 to TRBJ2-7; D perhaps matches TRBD2 (6 bases). CDR1 and CDR2 from the germline V gene are LNHDA and SQIVND (reference sequence). Trimming cost V 5 bases and J 0 bases, with 14 bases left between them. The CDR3 extends over 15 amino acids. The CDR3 DNA follows: TGTGCCAGTAGTGTGGTGCTAGCGAGCTCCTACGAGCAGTACTTC. Its protein is CASSVVLASSYEQYF.

This clone was seen once. The rearrangement joins TRBV6-5 to TRBJ2-3; the D gene could be TRBD1 or TRBD2 (5 bases each). V lost 5 bases and J lost 9, with 21 bases in between. The CDR3 runs to 15 residues. The germline V gene has CDR1 MNHEY and CDR2 SVGAGI. CDR3 sequence reads: CASSPFQTGAGTQYF. The CDR3 DNA is TGTGCCAGCAGTCCCTTCCAGACTGGGGCGGGCACGCAGTATTTT.

The chain has TRBV7-9 and TRBJ2-3; 9 bases line up with TRBD2. Germline V gene sequence: CDR1 SEHNR, CDR2 FQNEAQ (reference sequence). The V and J ends lost 5 bases and 0 bases, in that order; junction bases with no gene match: 9. The CDR3 is made up of 17 amino acids. The CDR3 spells CASSPLAGDSSTDTQYF. The CDR3 DNA sequence: TGTGCCAGCAGCCCATTAGCGGGGGACAGTAGCACAGATACGCAGTATTTT. Full variable domain (missing parts from reference TRBV7-9 and TRBJ2-3): DTGVSQNPRHKITKRGQNVTFRCDPISEHNRLYWYRQTLGQGPEFLTYFQNEAQLEKSRLLSDRFSAERPKGSFSTLEIQRTEQGDSAMYLCASSPLAGDSSTDTQYFGPGTRLTVL.

The V call is TRBV14, the J call TRBJ2-1; TRBD2 matches 11 bases. Germline CDR1 is SGHDN and CDR2 is FVKESK. This CDR3 contains 15 residues. V gave up 5 bases and J gave up 1 base; unmatched junction bases: 1. CDR3: CASSLAGGSYNEQFF. Written as DNA, the CDR3 is TGTGCCAGCAGCTTAGCGGGAGGGTCCTACAATGAGCAGTTCTTC.

This clone came up once. The chain has TRBV28 and TRBJ2-3; 8 bases are shared with TRBD2. CDR3 length: 14 residues. Per the germline V gene, CDR1 is MDHEN and CDR2 is SYDVKM. The trim removed 4 bases at V and 4 bases at J, leaving 4 bases unmatched. The chain's CDR3 is CASSWLTSADTQYF. The CDR3 coding sequence is TGTGCCAGCAGTTGGTTGACTAGCGCAGATACGCAGTATTTT.

This chain joins TRBV28 and TRBJ2-1, with 9 bases aligning to TRBD2. The CDR3 is 19 residues long. The germline gives CDR1 MDHEN, CDR2 SYDVKM. After removal of 1 base from V and 2 bases from J, the junction contained 12 bases not matched to a gene. Here the CDR3 DNA reads TGTGCCAGCAGTTTATTCCGGTGGCGGGAGGGCCCACCCTACAATGAGCAGTTCTTC. This translates into CASSLFRWREGPPYNEQFF.

The genes are TRBV6-1 and TRBJ2-2, with a weak D call TRBD1 (7 bases). The CDR3 totals 15 residues. Germline V gives CDR1 MNHNS, CDR2 SASEGT. The V end was cut by 5 bases, the J end by 3 bases, with 13 bases between. CDR3 residues: CASSIQGGDTGELFF. The CDR3 nucleotides are TGTGCCAGCAGTATCCAGGGGGGCGACACCGGGGAGCTGTTTTTT.

Only one count was recorded for this clone. The chain carries TRBV5-1 and TRBJ2-5, with D maybe TRBD1 (5 bases). This CDR3 spans 14 amino acids. Germline V CDR1 and CDR2: SGHRS, YFSETQ. V lost 2 bases, J lost 3 bases, and 11 bases lay in between. The CDR3 bases are TGCGCCAGCAGCTTTACAGGAGTGAAAGAGACCCAGTACTTC. Protein: CASSFTGVKETQYF.

The chain has TRBV5-8 and TRBJ1-2; D gene ambiguous. V lost 2 bases, J lost 3 bases, and 8 bases lay in between. The germline V gene has CDR1 SGHTS and CDR2 YDEGEE. CDR3 length equals 13 residues. The CDR3 reads CASSFLPDYGYTF. As DNA, the CDR3 is TGTGCCAGCAGCTTTTTACCGGACTATGGCTACACCTTC.

This clone was seen only once. The chain links TRBV19 to TRBJ1-5, with TRBD1 identical over 7 bases. Germline V gives CDR1 LNHDA, CDR2 SQIVND (reference sequence). The CDR3 is 17 amino acids. The J segment lost 4 bases and the V segment lost 3 bases, leaving 12 bases of the junction unmatched. The CDR3 region has the DNA TGTGCCAGTAGTATCCGGACAGGCTATGGAGTGAATCAGCCCCAGCATTTT. Encoded protein: CASSIRTGYGVNQPQHF.

J is TRBJ2-5 and V is TRBV2; D may match TRBD1 or TRBD2 (5 bases each). The end of the DNA fits TRBJ2-7 better, so the J call may be wrong. Germline V gene lookup returns CDR1 SNHLY and CDR2 FYNNEI. The length of the CDR3 is 16 residues. The CDR3 loop is CASSGPRGPERNEQYF. The CDR3 coding sequence is TGTGCCAGCAGTGGCCCGAGGGGTCCGGAGAGAAACGAGCAGTACTTC.

The rearrangement uses TRBV28 and TRBJ1-2, with 9 bases that match TRBD1. The CDR3 contains 15 residues. Germline values: CDR1 MDHEN, CDR2 SYDVKM. V shed 3 bases, J shed 8 bases, and the junction held 10 bases outside the gene matches. The CDR3: CASSFYNRGRGGYTF. In DNA, the CDR3 is TGTGCCAGCAGTTTCTACAACAGGGGGCGCGGGGGCTACACCTTC.

This clone has a single count. This rearrangement joins TRBV28 to TRBJ2-1; a weak D match, TRBD2 (6 bases). CDR1 MDHEN and CDR2 SYDVKM come from the germline V gene. The CDR3 is made up of 13 amino acids. V lost 5 bases to trimming and J lost 9 bases, with 14 bases between them. This chain's CDR3 is CASSQNGGVEQFF. CDR3 DNA sequence: TGTGCCAGCAGTCAAAATGGCGGGGTTGAGCAGTTCTTC. Using reference TRBV28 and TRBJ2-1 for the parts outside the CDR3, the full variable domain is DVKVTQSSRYLVKRTGEKVFLECVQDMDHENMFWYRQDPGLGLRLIYFSYDVKMKEKGDIPEGYSVSREKKERFSLILESASTNQTSMYLCASSQNGGVEQFFGPGTRLTVL.

This chain uses TRBV6-1 with TRBJ2-1, with 9 bases that match TRBD2. With 4 bases clipped from V and 5 bases from J, the junction kept 6 bases outside the gene matches. Germline CDR1 and CDR2: MNHNS and SASEGT. This CDR3 is built from 15 residues. The CDR3, as DNA: TGTGCCAGCAGTGGGATCGGACTAGCGAACAATGAGCAGTTCTTC. Residues: CASSGIGLANNEQFF.

The gene calls are TRBV5-1 and TRBJ1-1; 7 bases map to TRBD1. The CDR3 contains 15 residues. J was trimmed by 4 bases and V by 1 base; bases with no gene match: 7. Germline lookup yields CDR1 SGHRS and CDR2 YFSETQ. The CDR3 loop reads CASSLQGGSGTEAFF. In DNA form, the CDR3 reads TGCGCCAGCAGCTTGCAAGGGGGCTCGGGCACTGAAGCTTTCTTT.

This clone was seen once. This chain joins TRBV7-8 and TRBJ1-5; D not certain. Trimming pared 4 bases from V and 2 bases from J, leaving 12 bases between. This CDR3 has 15 residues. Looked up from germline, CDR1 is SGHVS and CDR2 is FQNEAQ. The CDR3 DNA follows: TGTGCCAGCAGCTCCGCTAGGTTCGGCAATCAGCCCCAGCATTTT. Translated: CASSSARFGNQPQHF.

This chain joins TRBV7-8 and TRBJ2-5; 8 positions agree with TRBD2. Looked up from germline, CDR1 is SGHVS and CDR2 is FQNEAQ. This CDR3 is 16 amino acids long. J was trimmed by 0 bases and V by 5 bases; bases with no gene match: 8. In nucleotides, the CDR3 is TGTGCCAGCAGCCAAACCGCACTAGCGGACCAAGAGACCCAGTACTTC. Translation gives CASSQTALADQETQYF. The full variable domain, rest sourced from reference TRBV7-8 and TRBJ2-5, is GAGVSQSPRYKVAKRGQDVALRCDPISGHVSLFWYQQALGQGPEFLTYFQNEAQLDKSGLPSDRFFAERPEGSVSTLKIQRTQQEDSAVYLCASSQTALADQETQYFGPGTRLLVL.

The V and J genes are TRBV29-1 and TRBJ2-2; unclear D gene. CDR3 length: 14 amino acids. Looked up from germline, CDR1 is SQVTM and CDR2 is ANQGSEA. V was clipped by 6 bases and J by 2 bases, with 13 bases between them. The CDR3 DNA follows: TGCAGCGTCCGCGACGCAGGAAACACCGGGGAGCTGTTTTTT. This encodes CSVRDAGNTGELFF.

This chain links TRBV6-6 with TRBJ2-7; TRBD1 might be the D (5 bases). Germline loops: CDR1 MNHNY, CDR2 SVGAGI (reference sequence). With 0 bases removed from V and 3 bases from J, the gap between germline ends came to 9 bases. This CDR3 has 14 amino acids. CDR3 in amino acids: CASSYSAGNYEQYF. The CDR3 bases are TGTGCCAGCAGTTACTCAGCAGGGAACTACGAGCAGTACTTC.

This chain joins TRBV5-8 and TRBJ1-5; the D gene is possibly TRBD1 (5 bases). V lost 0 bases to trimming and J lost 2 bases, with 12 bases between them. The CDR3 has 16 residues. The germline CDR1 and CDR2 sequences are SGHTS and YDEGEE. CDR3 DNA sequence: TGTGCCAGCAGCTTGGGGGGGGTGGTCCGCAATCAGCCCCAGCATTTT. As protein: CASSLGGVVRNQPQHF.

This sequence joins TRBV28 and TRBJ1-2; D call uncertain. Per the germline V gene, CDR1 is MDHEN and CDR2 is SYDVKM. The CDR3 has 16 residues. V was cut by 3 bases and J by 0 bases, with 14 bases left in between. The CDR3 DNA follows: TGTGCCAGCAGTTTCAGTAGGAAAGGGACTAACTATGGCTACACCTTC. Translating it yields CASSFSRKGTNYGYTF.

The chain has TRBV7-9 and TRBJ1-2, with 10 positions matching TRBD1. Germline values: CDR1 SEHNR, CDR2 FQNEAQ (reference sequence). The CDR3 runs to 14 residues. V shed 6 bases, J shed 3 bases, and the junction held 4 bases outside the gene matches. CDR3 DNA sequence: TGTGCCAGCAGGCCTGACAGGGGGCACTATGGCTACACCTTC. It translates to CASRPDRGHYGYTF. The full variable domain, completed using reference TRBV7-9 and TRBJ1-2, is DTGVSQNPRHKITKRGQNVTFRCDPISEHNRLYWYRQTLGQGPEFLTYFQNEAQLEKSRLLSDRFSAERPKGSFSTLEIQRTEQGDSAMYLCASRPDRGHYGYTFGSGTRLTVV.

This clone was picked up a small number of times. V and J are TRBV7-9 and TRBJ2-7; 8 bases line up with TRBD2. The CDR3 loop spans 14 amino acids. V was clipped by 4 bases and J by 6 bases; unmatched bases: 8. Germline assignment: CDR1 SEHNR and CDR2 FQNEAQ (reference sequence). For the CDR3, the DNA is TGTGCCAGCAGCTATCCGGGAGGGCTGGGCGAGCAGTACTTC. Its protein is CASSYPGGLGEQYF.